In this sample, the clone carrying this TCR beta chain turned up many times. No antigen is known for it. Profiling that covered TCR beta VDJ and CDR3 relied on genomic DNA as its template. TCRdb re-analysed the reads in MiXCR, keeping a single row per CDR3 protein. The table includes some 150,000 distinct CDR3 sequences, 45% to 55% detected once. This entry is derived from a study of CD8+CD57+ T cells in acquired aplastic anemia. Points from the study as a whole: Patients and controls had in common 25 to 30 CD8+ CDR3 sequences.

CDR3 length equals 16 residues. From germline, CDR1 is DFQATT and CDR2 SNEGSKA (reference sequence). Unmatched junction bases numbered 14, after V lost 6 bases and J lost 4 bases. Whoever was chosen for sequencing had shown CD8+CD57+ cell expansion by flow cytometry. This chain connects TRBV20-1 to TRBJ2-3; TRBD2 agrees at 9 bases. The sample taken for sequencing was sorted CD4+, CD8+, or CD8+CD57+ T cells (not recorded which) from PBMCs. The source is a human donor with aplastic anemia. The chain's CDR3 is CSANPPGGGAADTQYF. CDR3 nucleotide sequence: TGCAGTGCCAACCCGCCGGGCGGGGGGGCGGCAGATACGCAGTATTTT.